The entry that follows covers one TCR beta chain sequence. The data originate from a study of shared clonotypes between healthy human individuals. Measured with immunoSEQ multiplex PCR; TCRdb has only the in-frame clones, and not every one. Here the sample spans 2 million to 2.5 million clones, 90% to 95% being singletons. V lost 5 bases and J lost 3, with 24 bases in between. Germline CDR1 is SGHRS and CDR2 is YFSETQ. This CDR3 spans 17 amino acids. Sequencing used naive CD4+ T cells from PBMCs. Subset specified: CD45RA+ positively selected. The V call is TRBV5-1, the J call TRBJ2-7; D might be TRBD2 (6 bases). The sequence came from a man younger than 35 in good health. Some clones in this sample may be carry-over from other donors' samples. CDR3 in DNA: TGCGCCAGCAGGGGGGGAGGATTCCAGCCGATGGTCTACGAGCAGTACTTC. Encoded protein: CASRGGGFQPMVYEQYF.